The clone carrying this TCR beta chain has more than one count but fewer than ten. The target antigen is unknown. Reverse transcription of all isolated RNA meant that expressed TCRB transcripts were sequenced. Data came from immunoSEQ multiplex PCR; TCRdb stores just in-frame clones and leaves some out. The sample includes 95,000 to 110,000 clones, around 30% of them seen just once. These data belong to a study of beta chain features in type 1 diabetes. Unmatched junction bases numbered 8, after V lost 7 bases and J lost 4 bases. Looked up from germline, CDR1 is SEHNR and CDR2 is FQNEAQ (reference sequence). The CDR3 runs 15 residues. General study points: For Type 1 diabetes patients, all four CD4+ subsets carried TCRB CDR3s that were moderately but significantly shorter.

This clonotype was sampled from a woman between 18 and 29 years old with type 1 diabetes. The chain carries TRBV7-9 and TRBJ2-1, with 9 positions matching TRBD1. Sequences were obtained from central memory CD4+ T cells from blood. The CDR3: CASIPDRGVYNEQFF. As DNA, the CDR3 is TGTGCCAGCATCCCCGACAGGGGGGTATACAATGAGCAGTTCTTC.